Each of the 11 T cell receptor beta chains below was sequenced from the same sample in a study of blood T cell repertoires in COVID-19. The protocol was immunoSEQ multiplex PCR, while the TCRdb copy is restricted to in-frame clones and leaves out a portion. The sample contains about 180,000 clones, approximately 88% of which appear only once. What was sequenced was peripheral blood. The receptors derive from a woman in her twenties or thirties with acute or convalescent COVID-19.

V and J are TRBV7-8 and TRBJ2-7, with TRBD1 matching over 10 bases. The V gene's germline CDR1 is SGHVS and CDR2 FQNEAQ. The CDR3 length is 17 residues. Germline trimming cut 1 base from V and 2 bases from J; bases unmatched to any gene: 8. The CDR3 sequence is CASSLVGDRGPTYEQYF. The CDR3 DNA sequence: TGTGCCAGCAGCTTAGTGGGGGACAGGGGCCCGACCTACGAGCAGTACTTC.

The genes are TRBV5-4 and TRBJ2-6, with D perhaps TRBD2 (7 bases). CDR3 length: 15 amino acids. Germline V CDR1 and CDR2: SGHNT, YYREEE (reference sequence). V dropped 2 bases and J dropped 3 bases, with 9 bases sitting between them. The CDR3 DNA reads TGTGCCAGCAGCTTAGGGGGGGTTGGGGCCAACGTCCTGACTTTC. Its protein product is CASSLGGVGANVLTF.

This rearrangement joins TRBV21-1 to TRBJ2-3; the DNA was not compared with TRBD2, the D call given in the table. TRBV21-1 is a documented pseudogene. The CDR3 runs to 13 residues. The CDR3 sequence is CASGPGSTDTQYF. For the CDR3, the DNA is TGTGCCAGCGGGCCGGGAAGCACAGATACGCAGTATTTT.

The CDR3 bases are TGTGCCAGCAGCCAAAATCCCCGGGGACTAGCGGGCACAGATACGCAGTATTTT. It encodes CASSQNPRGLAGTDTQYF. The V and J genes are TRBV4-2 and TRBJ2-3, with 11 bases fitting TRBD2. The germline CDR1 and CDR2 sequences are LGHNA and YNFKEQ. V was pared by 2 bases and J by 1 base, with 8 bases of the junction left unmatched. The CDR3 is 18 residues long.

This chain joins TRBV7-8 and TRBJ1-6; D not certain. CDR1 is SGHVS, CDR2 FQNEAQ, per germline. The CDR3 runs 13 residues. V shed 7 bases and J shed 7 bases, with 11 bases lying between them. CDR3 DNA sequence: TGTGCCAGCAACAACGGGGAAAATTCACCCCTCCACTTT. Encoded protein: CASNNGENSPLHF.

The chain couples TRBV5-1 to TRBJ2-3; the match to TRBD2 covers 13 bases. The length of the CDR3 is 18 residues. Losses at the gene ends were 5 bases for V and 2 bases for J; bases not matched to a gene: 11. The germline CDR1 and CDR2 sequences are SGHRS and YFSETQ. DNA for the CDR3: TGCGCCAGCAGAGTGGTACTAGCGGGAGGGCCCTCCACAGATACGCAGTATTTT. Translating gives CASRVVLAGGPSTDTQYF.

Ten or more counts support this clone. The chain carries TRBV7-9 and TRBJ1-1, with D hard to call. CDR3 length: 12 residues. Germline loops: CDR1 SEHNR, CDR2 FQNEAQ (reference sequence). V shed 1 base and J shed 11 bases, with 11 bases lying between them. Written as DNA, the CDR3 is TGTGCCAGCAGCTTAGATGTGAGGCGGGCTTTCTTT. It translates to CASSLDVRRAFF.

V gene TRBV6-5 combines with J gene TRBJ1-3; 7 positions agree with TRBD1. The CDR3 loop spans 15 amino acids. Germline CDR1 and CDR2: MNHEY and SVGAGI. Germline trimming cut 5 bases from V and 1 base from J; bases unmatched to any gene: 5. CDR3 loop: CASSPGTASGNTIYF. CDR3 in DNA: TGTGCCAGCAGTCCCGGGACAGCGTCTGGAAACACCATATATTTT.

V gene TRBV28 combines with J gene TRBJ2-2; the match to TRBD1 covers 10 bases. Germline trimming cut 7 bases from V and 0 bases from J; bases unmatched to any gene: 8. Germline V lookup: CDR1 MDHEN, CDR2 SYDVKM. CDR3 length equals 17 residues. CDR3: CASTRDRGSANTGELFF. The CDR3 DNA reads TGTGCCAGCACCAGGGACAGGGGATCGGCGAACACCGGGGAGCTGTTTTTT.

V usage is TRBV5-8 and J usage is TRBJ2-5; 9 nucleotides match TRBD2. This CDR3 region has 14 residues. Looked up from germline, CDR1 is SGHTS and CDR2 is YDEGEE. The junction had 6 bases not matched to a gene; V was cut back by 7 bases and J by 2 bases. The CDR3 coding sequence is TGTGCCAGCCGGCTAGCGGGGATTCAAGAGACCCAGTACTTC. This encodes CASRLAGIQETQYF. Variable domain in full (rest from reference TRBV5-8 and TRBJ2-5): EAGVTQSPTHLIKTRGQQATLRCSPISGHTSVYWYQQALGLGLQFLLWYDEGEERNRGNFPPRFSGRQFPNYSSELNVNALELEDSALYLCASRLAGIQETQYFGPGTRLLVL.

This chain uses TRBV5-1 with TRBJ2-1; possible D gene TRBD1, 6 bases. The CDR3 contains 11 residues. The germline V and J ends were trimmed by 4 bases and 15 bases, with 14 bases remaining between them. Germline CDR1 SGHRS, CDR2 YFSETQ. CDR3: CASSLRQDLFF. DNA for the CDR3: TGCGCCAGCAGCCTGAGACAGGACCTGTTCTTC. Full variable domain (outside the CDR3, taken from reference TRBV5-1 and TRBJ2-1): KAGVTQTPRYLIKTRGQQVTLSCSPISGHRSVSWYQQTPGQGLQFLFEYFSETQRNKGNFPGRFSGRQFSNSRSEMNVSTLELGDSALYLCASSLRQDLFFGPGTRLTVL.